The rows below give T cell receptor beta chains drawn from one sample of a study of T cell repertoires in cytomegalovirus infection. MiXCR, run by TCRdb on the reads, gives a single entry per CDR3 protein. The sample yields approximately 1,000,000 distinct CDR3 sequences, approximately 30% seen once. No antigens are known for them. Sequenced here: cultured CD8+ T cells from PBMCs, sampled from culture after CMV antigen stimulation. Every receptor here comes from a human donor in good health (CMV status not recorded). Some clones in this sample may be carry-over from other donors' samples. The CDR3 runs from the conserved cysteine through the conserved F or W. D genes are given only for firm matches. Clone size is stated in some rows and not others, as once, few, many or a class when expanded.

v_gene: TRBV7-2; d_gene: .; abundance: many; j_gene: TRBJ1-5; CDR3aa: CASSTLGLNQPQHF; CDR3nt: TGTGCCAGCAGCACCCTGGGATTAAATCAGCCCCAGCATTTT
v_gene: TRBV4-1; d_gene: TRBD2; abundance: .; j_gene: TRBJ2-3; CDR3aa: CASSQVSVRLASTDTQYF; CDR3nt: TGCGCCAGCAGCCAAGTATCAGTTAGACTAGCGAGCACAGATACGCAGTATTTT
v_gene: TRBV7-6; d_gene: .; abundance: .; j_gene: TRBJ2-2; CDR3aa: CASSLGEGRSNTGELFF; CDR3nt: TGTGCCAGCAGCTTAGGGGAAGGTCGGTCGAACACCGGGGAGCTGTTTTTT
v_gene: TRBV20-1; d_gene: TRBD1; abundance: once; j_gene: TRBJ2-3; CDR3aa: CSARDGDRGRDTQYF; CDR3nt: TGCAGTGCTAGAGATGGGGACAGGGGTCGGGATACGCAGTATTTT
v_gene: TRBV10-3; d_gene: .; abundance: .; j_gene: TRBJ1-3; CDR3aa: CVIEDLSRGNTIYF; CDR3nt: TGTGTCATCGAGGACCTATCGCGGGGAAACACCATATATTTT
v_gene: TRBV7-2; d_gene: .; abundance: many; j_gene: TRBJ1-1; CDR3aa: CASSFDAVSNTEAFF; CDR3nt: TGTGCCAGCAGCTTCGACGCAGTATCGAACACTGAAGCTTTCTTT
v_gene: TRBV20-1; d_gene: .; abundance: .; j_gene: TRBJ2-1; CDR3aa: CSARPPLQGNWDNEQFF; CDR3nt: TGCAGTGCTAGGCCCCCCCTACAGGGAAACTGGGACAATGAGCAGTTCTTC
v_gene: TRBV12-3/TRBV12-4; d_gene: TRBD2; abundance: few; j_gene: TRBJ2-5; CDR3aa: CASSGAGIQETQYF; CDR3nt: TGTGCCAGCAGTGGAGCGGGGATACAAGAGACCCAGTACTTC
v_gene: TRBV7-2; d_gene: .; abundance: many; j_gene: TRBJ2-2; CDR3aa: CASSLTHNTGELFF; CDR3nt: TGTGCCAGCAGCTTAACACATAACACCGGGGAGCTGTTTTTT
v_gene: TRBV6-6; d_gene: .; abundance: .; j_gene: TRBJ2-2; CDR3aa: CASSYQQGTGELFF; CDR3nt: TGTGCCAGCAGTTACCAGCAAGGGACCGGGGAGCTGTTTTTT
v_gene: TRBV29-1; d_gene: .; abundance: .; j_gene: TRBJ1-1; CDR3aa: CSVDPTGNTEAFF; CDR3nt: TGCAGCGTTGACCCGACAGGGAACACTGAAGCTTTCTTT
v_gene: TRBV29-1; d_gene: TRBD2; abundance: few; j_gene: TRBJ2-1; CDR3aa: CSPGLAGHEQFF; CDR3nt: TGCAGCCCCGGCCTAGCGGGGCATGAGCAGTTCTTC
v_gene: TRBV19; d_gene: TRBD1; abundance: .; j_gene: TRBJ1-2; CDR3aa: CARGQATNYGYTF; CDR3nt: TGTGCCAGGGGACAGGCGACTAACTATGGCTACACCTTC
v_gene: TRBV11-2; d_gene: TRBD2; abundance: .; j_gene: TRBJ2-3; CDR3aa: CASNWGLRDTDTQYF; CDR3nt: TGTGCCAGCAACTGGGGACTACGGGACACAGATACGCAGTATTTT
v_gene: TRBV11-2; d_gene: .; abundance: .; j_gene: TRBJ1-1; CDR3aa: CASSLVHIKNTEAFF; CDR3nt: TGTGCCAGCAGCCTAGTCCATATCAAGAACACTGAAGCTTTCTTT